Sequencing of this T cell receptor (beta chain) was carried out in a study of control samples from healthy donors and cancer patients. The data were produced by immunoSEQ multiplex PCR, yet TCRdb's version contains in-frame clones alone and is incomplete. The data hold fewer than 110,000 clones, with more than 85% observed a single time. Germline V gene data show CDR1 as GTSNPN and CDR2 as SVGIG (reference sequence). CDR3 length: 13 residues. V was pared by 1 base and J by 2 bases, with 1 base of the junction left unmatched. The chain links TRBV30 to TRBJ1-1; TRBD1 aligns across 7 bases. This clonotype was obtained from a man aged 55-75 years with lung cancer. Sequences were obtained from PBMCs. CDR3 bases: TGTGCCTGGAGTGGGACAGGCAACACTGAAGCTTTCTTT. Amino acids: CAWSGTGNTEAFF. Full variable domain (missing parts from reference TRBV30 and TRBJ1-1): SQTIHQWPATLVQPVGSPLSLECTVEGTSNPNLYWYRQAAGRGLQLLFYSVGIGQISSEVPQNLSASRPQDRQFILSSKKLLLSDSGFYLCAWSGTGNTEAFFGQGTRLTVV.